Below, 31 T cell receptor beta chains from the same sample are listed, as sequenced in a study of lymphopenia after photon versus proton radiotherapy. Here immunoSEQ multiplex PCR was the method, and the copy in TCRdb shows in-frame clones only, minus some. This sample yields approximately 24,000 clones, of which about 80% are seen a single time; roughly 24% belongs to the top ten. The source material was peripheral blood, sampled from a patient treated with photon-based radiotherapy. The receptors were gathered from a man between 40 and 49 years old with gastric cancer.

The chain carries TRBV7-9 and TRBJ1-4; tentative D call: TRBD1 (5 bases). The CDR3 is 15 amino acids. The germline V and J ends were trimmed by 4 bases and 0 bases, with 9 bases remaining between them. Germline values: CDR1 SEHNR, CDR2 FQNEAQ (reference sequence). CDR3 sequence reads: CASSSQGSTNEKLFF. In DNA form, the CDR3 reads TGTGCCAGCAGCTCGCAGGGTTCAACTAATGAAAAACTGTTTTTT.

CDR3: CAISSPGVEAFF. CDR3 sequence (DNA): TGTGCCATCAGCTCCCCTGGAGTGGAAGCTTTCTTT. V is TRBV10-3 and J is TRBJ1-1; D not certain. Trimming took 6 bases from V and 8 from J, leaving 13 bases between them. Germline assignment: CDR1 ENHRY and CDR2 SYGVKD. The CDR3 covers 12 residues.

J is TRBJ2-2 and V is TRBV5-1; D is ambiguous. V dropped 4 bases and J dropped 5 bases, with 3 bases sitting between them. Germline-derived CDR1 and CDR2 are SGHRS and YFSETQ. The CDR3 loop spans 11 amino acids. CDR3 coding DNA: TGCGCCAGCAGCATTACCGGGGAGCTGTTTTTT. Its protein product is CASSITGELFF.

V is TRBV7-3 and J is TRBJ2-2, with D hard to call. The V end lost 5 bases, the J end lost 0 bases, and 10 bases lay between the germline ends. The CDR3 totals 15 residues. Looked up from germline, CDR1 is SGHTA and CDR2 is FQGTGA. The CDR3 nucleotides are TGTGCCAGCAGCCGTGGACGGACGAACACCGGGGAGCTGTTTTTT. Its protein is CASSRGRTNTGELFF. The whole variable domain, filled in from reference TRBV7-3 and TRBJ2-2, reads GAGVSQTPSNKVTEKGKYVELRCDPISGHTALYWYRQSLGQGPEFLIYFQGTGAADDSGLPNDRFFAVRPEGSVSTLKIQRTERGDSAVYLCASSRGRTNTGELFFGEGSRLTVL.

The chain uses TRBV11-2 and TRBJ1-4; TRBD1 might be the D (5 bases). The V gene lost 0 bases and the J gene lost 12 bases, with 17 bases spanning the gap. CDR3 length: 15 amino acids. CDR1 SGHAT and CDR2 FQNNGV come from the germline V gene. The CDR3 sequence is CASSLDWGFRGELFF. The CDR3 nucleotides read TGTGCCAGCAGCTTAGATTGGGGGTTCCGTGGGGAACTGTTTTTT.

The chain has TRBV4-1 and TRBJ2-3; D is perhaps TRBD2 (5 bases). The germline V gene has CDR1 MGHRA and CDR2 YSYEKL. V was trimmed by 1 base and J by 2 bases, leaving 10 bases between them. The CDR3 loop spans 15 amino acids. In DNA form, the CDR3 reads TGCGCCAGCAGCCAAGTTCTAGCAGCCACAGATACGCAGTATTTT. Its protein is CASSQVLAATDTQYF.

The rearrangement links TRBV6-1 to TRBJ1-4; TRBD1 is a possible D gene (6 bases). With 10 bases removed from V and 2 bases from J, the gap between germline ends came to 14 bases. The length of the CDR3 is 14 residues. Germline CDR1 MNHNS, CDR2 SASEGT. Here the CDR3 reads CATTYRETNEKLFF. CDR3 DNA: TGTGCCACAACCTACAGGGAGACTAATGAAAAACTGTTTTTT.

The chain links TRBV2 to TRBJ2-7, with unresolved D. V dropped 4 bases and J dropped 0 bases, with 10 bases sitting between them. Per the germline V gene, CDR1 is SNHLY and CDR2 is FYNNEI. This CDR3 comprises 14 residues. The CDR3 DNA is TGTGCCAGCAGTGGGCCTCCCCGCTCCTACGAGCAGTACTTC. The encoded protein is CASSGPPRSYEQYF.

This clone has only a few counts. The chain combines TRBV18 with TRBJ1-3, with D perhaps matching TRBD1 (5 bases). The CDR3 contains 14 residues. CDR1 and CDR2 from the germline V gene are KGHSH and LQKENI. The germline V and J ends were trimmed by 3 bases and 0 bases, with 6 bases remaining between them. In nucleotides, the CDR3 is TGTGCCAGCTCACCGGACAACTCTGGAAACACCATATATTTT. It yields the protein CASSPDNSGNTIYF.

This chain joins TRBV5-6 and TRBJ1-1; 7 nucleotides agree with TRBD1. The V and J ends lost 4 bases and 1 base, in that order; junction bases with no gene match: 4. The CDR3 extends over 14 amino acids. Germline values: CDR1 SGHDT, CDR2 YYEEEE. CDR3 sequence: CASSVQGTNTEAFF. DNA of the CDR3: TGTGCCAGCAGCGTACAGGGGACGAACACTGAAGCTTTCTTT. Variable domain in full (rest from reference TRBV5-6 and TRBJ1-1): DAGVTQSPTHLIKTRGQQVTLRCSPKSGHDTVSWYQQALGQGPQFIFQYYEEEERQRGNFPDRFSGHQFPNYSSELNVNALLLGDSALYLCASSVQGTNTEAFFGQGTRLTVV.

V usage is TRBV29-1 and J usage is TRBJ2-3; maybe TRBD1 (6 bases). This CDR3 is 14 amino acids long. Germline CDR1 reads SQVTM; CDR2 reads ANQGSEA. The V gene lost 3 bases and the J gene lost 1 base, with 11 bases spanning the gap. This chain's CDR3 is CSVDQGWGTDTQYF. CDR3 nucleotide sequence: TGCAGCGTTGATCAGGGGTGGGGCACAGATACGCAGTATTTT.

With respect to this clone: Other DNA sequences of this sample code for an identical CDR3. The rearrangement joins TRBV10-3 to TRBJ2-6, with 7 nucleotides matching TRBD1. The V gene's germline CDR1 is ENHRY and CDR2 SYGVKD. The CDR3 consists of 15 residues. The junction had 2 bases not matched to a gene; V was cut back by 5 bases and J by 1 base. This CDR3 reads CAISRQGSGANVLTF. The DNA of the CDR3 is TGTGCCATCAGTCGACAGGGATCTGGGGCCAACGTCCTGACTTTC.

The gene calls are TRBV4-1 and TRBJ2-7, with TRBD1 matching 11 bases. Trimming at V came to 1 base and at J to 4 bases, leaving 3 bases not matched to a gene. The CDR3 extends over 15 amino acids. Germline V lookup: CDR1 MGHRA, CDR2 YSYEKL. CDR3 in DNA: TGCGCCAGCAGCCAAGGGGGACAGGGGGAATACGAGCAGTACTTC. Its translation is CASSQGGQGEYEQYF.

The V gene is TRBV5-6, the J gene TRBJ2-3, with 7 nucleotides matching TRBD1. The CDR3 extends over 16 amino acids. The trim removed 4 bases at V and 0 bases at J, leaving 8 bases unmatched. Germline CDR1 is SGHDT and CDR2 is YYEEEE. The CDR3 bases are TGTGCCAGCAGCCCAGGGACAGTCGGGAGCACAGATACGCAGTATTTT. Translating gives CASSPGTVGSTDTQYF.

The chain recombines TRBV6-1 with TRBJ1-2, with a possible D match to TRBD1 (5 bases). This CDR3 has 14 amino acids. Trimming shortened V by 2 bases and J by 7 bases, and 14 bases separated the two germline ends. Germline V lookup: CDR1 MNHNS, CDR2 SASEGT. For the CDR3, the DNA is TGTGCCAGCAGTGAACCACGGGGGTACGCTGGCTACACCTTC. It yields the protein CASSEPRGYAGYTF.

V gene TRBV6-5 combines with J gene TRBJ1-2; TRBD1 matches at 7 bases. The CDR3 has 15 residues. The junction had 9 bases not matched to a gene; V was cut back by 6 bases and J by 2 bases. Per the germline V gene, CDR1 is MNHEY and CDR2 is SVGAGI. The CDR3 protein is CASRKEWTGNYGYTF. The CDR3 DNA reads as TGTGCCAGCAGGAAAGAGTGGACAGGCAACTATGGCTACACCTTC.

V gene TRBV25-1 combines with J gene TRBJ2-5; D ambiguous. This CDR3 has 14 residues. Trimming cost V 3 bases and J 0 bases, with 8 bases left between them. CDR1 and CDR2 from the germline V gene are MGHDK and SYGVNS. The CDR3 nucleotides are TGTGCCAGCAGTGACAGAGGACACCAAGAGACCCAGTACTTC. Translating gives CASSDRGHQETQYF.

The CDR3 DNA reads as TGTGCCAGCAGTCCTTCCGGGACAGGGATCTCTGAAGCTTTCTTT. It translates to CASSPSGTGISEAFF. The rearrangement uses TRBV2 and TRBJ1-1; 9 bases agree with TRBD1. J was trimmed by 6 bases and V by 5 bases; bases with no gene match: 10. Germline V gene lookup returns CDR1 SNHLY and CDR2 FYNNEI. The CDR3 runs 15 residues.

This clone was found once. The CDR3 loop is CASSGHGSSSGANVLTF. The CDR3 DNA sequence: TGTGCCAGCAGTGGGCACGGATCGAGCTCTGGGGCCAACGTCCTGACTTTC. The chain couples TRBV2 to TRBJ2-6; D is ambiguous. This CDR3 spans 17 amino acids. CDR1 is SNHLY and CDR2 is FYNNEI in the germline V gene. The germline V and J ends were trimmed by 4 bases and 0 bases, with 13 bases remaining between them.

The chain has TRBV7-2 and TRBJ2-3, with 11 bases matching TRBD2. CDR3 length: 18 amino acids. The germline CDR1 and CDR2 sequences are SGHTA and FQGNSA. The junction had 6 bases not matched to a gene; V was cut back by 0 bases and J by 1 base. CDR3 DNA: TGTGCCAGCAGCTTAGCGCCGCTAGCGGGGGGCCGCACAGATACGCAGTATTTT. Translation: CASSLAPLAGGRTDTQYF.

The V call is TRBV7-9, the J call TRBJ1-2; D not certain. Germline V gene lookup returns CDR1 SEHNR and CDR2 FQNEAQ (reference sequence). The V and J ends lost 5 bases and 5 bases respectively, with 12 bases between them. CDR3 length: 13 residues. As DNA, the CDR3 is TGTGCCAGCAGCCACTCCCCGGGGTATGGCTACACCTTC. Amino acid sequence: CASSHSPGYGYTF.

The table lists this clone with a few counts. The V gene is TRBV19, the J gene TRBJ1-3; D is unresolved. Per germline, CDR1 LNHDA and CDR2 SQIVND (reference sequence). V dropped 1 base and J dropped 3 bases, with 10 bases sitting between them. The CDR3 is made up of 15 amino acids. CDR3 coding DNA: TGTGCCAGTAGTATAGCGGAGGGTATTGGAAACACCATATATTTT. Its translation: CASSIAEGIGNTIYF.

The chain couples TRBV4-2 to TRBJ2-3, with TRBD2 matching over 11 bases. Germline V gives CDR1 LGHNA, CDR2 YNFKEQ. The CDR3 is made up of 17 amino acids. With 1 base clipped from V and 5 bases from J, the junction kept 8 bases outside the gene matches. CDR3 in amino acids: CASSQGGSGGAGDTQYF. The CDR3 bases are TGTGCCAGCAGCCAAGGTGGTAGCGGGGGGGCAGGAGATACGCAGTATTTT.

J is TRBJ1-1 and V is TRBV6-1; 10 positions match TRBD1. Per germline, CDR1 MNHNS and CDR2 SASEGT. CDR3 length: 13 amino acids. V dropped 6 bases and J dropped 6; count of bases not matched to a gene: 4. The CDR3 protein is CASRGTGAAEAFF. The CDR3 coding sequence is TGTGCCAGCAGAGGGACAGGGGCTGCTGAAGCTTTCTTT.

The chain joins TRBV7-7 to TRBJ1-4, with a tentative D call TRBD1 (6 bases). There are 17 residues in the CDR3. Germline CDR1 reads SSHAT; CDR2 reads FNYEAQ (reference sequence). V shed 4 bases and J shed 0 bases, with 15 bases lying between them. The CDR3 DNA reads as TGTGCCAGCAGCTGGGAGGACAGCCTAACAACTAATGAAAAACTGTTTTTT. Its translation: CASSWEDSLTTNEKLFF.

The rearrangement joins TRBV29-1 to TRBJ2-5; 9 nucleotides line up with TRBD1. Germline lookup yields CDR1 SQVTM and CDR2 ANQGSEA. The CDR3 has 13 amino acids. The V segment lost 6 bases and the J segment 4 bases; nucleotides outside the gene matches: 6. In nucleotides, the CDR3 is TGCAGCGTAGACAGGGGGTCAGGAGAGACCCAGTACTTC. As protein: CSVDRGSGETQYF.

The chain employs TRBV18 and TRBJ2-7; the D gene could be TRBD1 or TRBD2 (6 bases each). The V end was cut by 6 bases, the J end by 6 bases, with 21 bases between. The CDR3 is 15 residues long. CDR1 KGHSH and CDR2 LQKENI come from the germline V gene. This chain's CDR3 is CASSAGHLDLGEQYF. The CDR3 DNA sequence: TGTGCCAGCTCTGCGGGACACCTGGACCTGGGCGAGCAGTACTTC. Full variable domain (outside the CDR3, taken from reference TRBV18 and TRBJ2-7): NAGVMQNPRHLVRRRGQEARLRCSPMKGHSHVYWYRQLPEEGLKFMVYLQKENIIDESGMPKERFSAEFPKEGPSILRIQQVVRGDSAAYFCASSAGHLDLGEQYFGPGTRLTVT.

V is TRBV4-2 and J is TRBJ1-2; no reliable D call. CDR3 length: 12 amino acids. V was trimmed by 2 bases and J by 6 bases, leaving 7 bases between them. Per germline, CDR1 LGHNA and CDR2 YNFKEQ. DNA for the CDR3: TGTGCCAGCAGCCAAAGGGAGCATGGCTACACCTTC. Translated, it gives CASSQREHGYTF.

This rearrangement joins TRBV7-2 to TRBJ2-6; D is ambiguous. The CDR3 has 13 amino acids. CDR1 is SGHTA and CDR2 is FQGNSA in the germline V gene. Trimming removed 3 bases at V and 3 bases at J, with 3 bases between. CDR3 region: CASSFDGANVLTF. CDR3 coding DNA: TGTGCCAGCAGCTTCGATGGGGCCAACGTCCTGACTTTC.

The DNA of the CDR3 is TGTGCCATCAGTGATACCTCTAGCGGCCTCTACAATGAGCAGTTCTTC. The encoded protein is CAISDTSSGLYNEQFF. The chain combines TRBV10-3 with TRBJ2-1; 7 bases agree with TRBD2. Germline lookup yields CDR1 ENHRY and CDR2 SYGVKD. The CDR3 totals 16 residues. The V and J ends lost 3 bases and 3 bases, in that order; junction bases with no gene match: 8.

The rearrangement links TRBV30 to TRBJ1-5; no clear D. The V gene's germline CDR1 is GTSNPN and CDR2 SVGIG (reference sequence). This CDR3 comprises 13 residues. V gave up 5 bases and J gave up 6 bases, with 14 bases separating them. CDR3 DNA sequence: TGTGCCTGGGGTGACCTACCCGGTCAGCCCCAGCATTTT. Encoded protein: CAWGDLPGQPQHF.